This T cell receptor beta chain appears in the sequencing data of a study of T cells in Graves' hyperthyroidism and ophthalmopathy. The CDR3 has 13 amino acids. Germline V gene data show CDR1 as SQVTM and CDR2 as ANQGSEA. Trimming stripped 3 bases from V and 5 bases from J, with 11 bases between. Study results and caveats: A model of 13 V-J pairs discriminated ophthalmopathy from stable hyperthyroidism.

Amplification of TCR beta CDR3 regions was performed using RNA transcripts as template. The HTBI primer set was used in a first-round RT-PCR of the TCR CDR3. TCRdb re-derived calls from the multiplex PCR reads in MiXCR, one entry per CDR3 protein. The table shows over 500,000 distinct CDR3 sequences, with less than 15% occurring only once. This clonotype turned up a few times. Its specificity is not known. Patients aged 18 to 65 with hyperthyroidism were newly diagnosed, with duration under 2 months. In making diagnoses, clinical symptoms, serum thyroxine and TRAb, thyroid ultrasound and orbital computed tomography were all used. The authors took PBMCs from 10 ml fresh peripheral blood.

Source material: blood. The rearrangement uses TRBV29-1 and TRBJ2-1, with D uncertain. This TCR derives from a woman between 40 and 55 years old with Graves' hyperthyroidism. This CDR3 is CSVETPGNNEQFF. The CDR3 nucleotides are TGCAGCGTTGAGACCCCAGGTAACAATGAGCAGTTCTTC.